Below, 2 T cell receptor beta chains from the same sample are listed, as sequenced in a study of OX40 agonist ivuxolimab in advanced cancers. The protocol was immunoSEQ multiplex PCR, while the TCRdb copy is restricted to in-frame clones and leaves out a portion. Here the sample spans just under 65,000 clones, 75% to 95% being singletons. The sequenced sample was CD4+ or CD8+ T cells sorted from blood, obtained in a trial of the OX40 agonist ivuxolimab. All receptors derive from an adult with an advanced solid tumor such as melanoma, head and neck, liver or kidney cancer.

The V call is TRBV5-4, the J call TRBJ1-1, with TRBD1 identical over 11 bases. Trimming removed 0 bases from V and 1 base from J; junction bases left unmatched: 8. Germline CDR1 and CDR2: SGHNT and YYREEE (reference sequence). The CDR3 totals 18 residues. The CDR3 region is CASSLGRDRGIGNTEAFF. CDR3 in DNA: TGTGCCAGCAGCTTGGGTCGGGACAGGGGGATCGGGAACACTGAAGCTTTCTTT.

The V and J genes are TRBV19 and TRBJ2-3, with a possible D match to TRBD1 (5 bases). The CDR3 is 13 amino acids. CDR1 is LNHDA, CDR2 SQIVND, per germline (reference sequence). The ends were cut back, 8 bases at V and 0 bases at J, with 9 bases in the middle. The chain's CDR3 is CASGATSTDTQYF. CDR3 DNA: TGTGCCAGTGGGGCCACTAGCACAGATACGCAGTATTTT.